What follows is one T cell receptor beta chain and its context. The antigen is undetermined. Treatment in this sample: 19 received Ad26.COV2.S at low or high dose, single or two shots; a few received placebo; per-sample allocation not given. Sampling was done on day 63 after the first vaccine or placebo injection. The record originates from a study of Ad26.COV2.S vaccination and SARS-CoV-2 variants. As for the study in general: Once or twice, 56 days apart, Ad26.COV2.S was delivered intramuscularly. Study-level findings and limits: Participants given vaccine showed non-spike TCR breadth similar to that of placebo recipients. Vaccinees displayed broader spike-specific TCR repertoires than placebo recipients. Breadth, reportedly substantial, characterized the spike-specific CD8+ and CD4+ T cell responses after vaccination.

The method was immunoSEQ multiplex PCR; TCRdb's version includes in-frame clones alone and lacks a portion of them. This table has about 470,000 clones, around 91% appearing once. J gave up 10 bases and V 4 bases, and 11 bases lay outside the gene matches. This CDR3 contains 14 residues. The germline V gene has CDR1 ENHRY and CDR2 SYGVKD. This clonotype was obtained from a person aged 18-65 years who received the Ad26.COV2.S COVID-19 vaccine or a placebo. The sequencing used peripheral blood, collected in a trial of Ad26.COV2.S vaccine versus placebo. V usage is TRBV10-3 and J usage is TRBJ1-2; TRBD1 agrees at 8 bases. The CDR3 DNA sequence: TGTGCCATCAGTGTTTCCGGACAGGGAGGTCTCTACACCTTC. Protein: CAISVSGQGGLYTF.